One sample yielded the 17 T cell receptor beta chains listed below, sequenced in a study of regulatory T cells in long-lasting Graves disease. Time point described: persistent/refractory GD, antithyroid drugs over 5 years with positive TRAb. Preparation of the TCR library used RNA extracted from PBMCs. iRepertoire HTBI primers and Arm-PCR of CDR3 regions built TCR beta libraries. TCRdb re-analysed the multiplex PCR reads in MiXCR, keeping a single row per CDR3 protein. The table records more than 350,000 distinct CDR3 sequences, 21% of them present only once. Sequenced material: peripheral blood mononuclear cells (PBMCs), taken when the disease was refractory, from a patient treated with antithyroid drugs. Source of these receptors: a female donor with Graves disease.

This clonotype was counted a few times. The genes are TRBV29-1 and TRBJ2-1; 7 bases are a match to TRBD1. The V gene end was trimmed by 0 bases and the J gene end by 9 bases; junction bases not matched to a gene: 17. CDR3 size: 17 residues. CDR1 is SQVTM, CDR2 ANQGSEA, per germline. Here the CDR3 reads CSVEDFQGVPPSIEQFF. DNA for the CDR3: TGCAGCGTTGAAGATTTCCAGGGGGTTCCCCCCAGCATTGAGCAGTTCTTC.

A note on this clonotype: This may be a read error: a much more frequent sequence differs by one nucleotide. V usage is TRBV24-1 and J usage is TRBJ1-2, with no clear D. This CDR3 is built from 13 residues. The germline gives CDR1 KGHDR, CDR2 SFDVKD. V was trimmed by 5 bases and J by 6 bases, leaving 12 bases between them. The DNA of the CDR3 is TGTGCCACCAGTGTGCGGAGCACGGATGGCTACACCTTC. It yields the protein CATSVRSTDGYTF.

The chain has TRBV6-1 and TRBJ1-2; a weak D match, TRBD1 (5 bases). Trimming took 2 bases from V and 3 from J, leaving 13 bases between them. CDR3 length: 15 residues. The germline V gene has CDR1 MNHNS and CDR2 SASEGT. Here the CDR3 reads CASSEYQGKDYGYTF. Here the CDR3 DNA reads TGTGCCAGCAGTGAATATCAGGGCAAAGACTATGGCTACACCTTC.

The CDR3: CASLPPVPGRTRNTGELFF. CDR3 nucleotides: TGTGCCAGCCTACCGCCTGTACCGGGACGGACGAGAAACACCGGGGAGCTGTTTTTT. The chain combines TRBV18 with TRBJ2-2, with D possibly called TRBD1 or TRBD2 (5 bases each). Germline-derived CDR1 and CDR2 are KGHSH and LQKENI. The ends were cut back, 8 bases at V and 2 bases at J, with 27 bases in the middle. This CDR3 has 19 amino acids.

The V call is TRBV5-1, the J call TRBJ2-5, with D perhaps TRBD2 (5 bases). V shed 4 bases and J shed 2 bases, with 9 bases lying between them. The germline V gene has CDR1 SGHRS and CDR2 YFSETQ. The CDR3 consists of 13 residues. CDR3 in amino acids: CASSIGLQETQYF. CDR3 sequence (DNA): TGCGCCAGCAGCATAGGACTGCAAGAGACCCAGTACTTC.

This clonotype has more than one count but fewer than ten. The chain combines TRBV28 with TRBJ1-2; no clear D. CDR1 is MDHEN and CDR2 is SYDVKM in the germline V gene. This CDR3 region has 13 residues. V was pared by 2 bases and J by 6 bases, with 10 bases between. CDR3 nucleotide sequence: TGTGCCAGCAGTTTAAACGGGTTCGATGGCTACACCTTC. Translation: CASSLNGFDGYTF.

This chain connects TRBV24-1 to TRBJ1-4; D uncertain. CDR3 size: 12 residues. V was trimmed by 7 bases and J by 7 bases, leaving 9 bases between them. Germline values: CDR1 KGHDR, CDR2 SFDVKD. CDR3 sequence (DNA): TGTGCCACCAGCTCCCGGGGTGAAAAACTGTTTTTT. It encodes CATSSRGEKLFF.

The chain links TRBV20-1 to TRBJ2-1; 7 bases align to TRBD2. The germline V gene has CDR1 DFQATT and CDR2 SNEGSKA (reference sequence). The CDR3 length is 14 residues. Losses at the gene ends were 6 bases for V and 6 bases for J; bases not matched to a gene: 11. CDR3 loop: CSASGPGGSNEQFF. The CDR3 DNA reads as TGCAGTGCCTCAGGGCCCGGGGGGAGCAATGAGCAGTTCTTC.

This clonotype was seen ten or more times. The CDR3 sequence: CASRTGLAGGSYEQYF. The CDR3 DNA sequence: TGTGCCAGCAGGACGGGACTAGCGGGAGGGAGCTACGAGCAGTACTTC. The chain recombines TRBV2 with TRBJ2-7; TRBD2 matches at 16 bases. The junction had 5 bases not matched to a gene; V was cut back by 6 bases and J by 3 bases. Germline V lookup: CDR1 SNHLY, CDR2 FYNNEI. The CDR3 length is 16 residues.

In this sample, this clonotype turned up a few times. The chain is built from TRBV12-3 or TRBV12-4 and TRBJ2-2; possibly TRBD1 or TRBD2 for D (5 bases each). V lost 5 bases to trimming and J lost 3 bases, with 16 bases between them. This CDR3 is built from 16 residues. As DNA, the CDR3 is TGTGCCAGCAGTATCCTCCGGGACGGTCACACCGGGGAGCTGTTTTTT. Its translation is CASSILRDGHTGELFF.

The chain recombines TRBV11-2 with TRBJ1-1; D might be TRBD1 (5 bases). The germline V gene encodes CDR1 SGHAT and CDR2 FQNNGV. The CDR3 extends over 14 amino acids. Trimming left V 5 bases short and J 3 bases short, with 13 bases between. The CDR3 coding sequence is TGTGCCAGCAGCCCCACCGGAGGGGACACTGAAGCTTTCTTT. This translates into CASSPTGGDTEAFF.

V and J are TRBV6-1 and TRBJ2-4; TRBD2 agrees at 12 bases. The CDR3 is 16 amino acids. Germline V gene data show CDR1 as MNHNS and CDR2 as SASEGT. Trimming cost V 2 bases and J 7 bases; bases outside gene matches: 6. The chain's CDR3 is CASSEIPSGRANIQYF. CDR3 DNA: TGTGCCAGCAGTGAAATACCTAGCGGGAGGGCCAACATTCAGTACTTC.

The chain recombines TRBV6-1 with TRBJ1-6, with D possibly matching TRBD1 (5 bases). Germline CDR1 MNHNS, CDR2 SASEGT. The length of the CDR3 is 14 residues. The V end lost 5 bases, the J end lost 14 bases, and 19 bases lay between the germline ends. The CDR3 loop reads CASSPSGGFRALHF. The CDR3, as DNA: TGTGCCAGCAGTCCCTCGGGGGGTTTCAGGGCCCTCCACTTT.

This CDR3 is CATHLRNGYKQFF. The CDR3 nucleotides read TGTGCCACCCACCTTAGGAACGGCTACAAGCAGTTCTTC. The rearrangement links TRBV11-2 to TRBJ2-1; D is uncertain. Trimming removed 10 bases at V and 11 bases at J, with 21 bases between. This CDR3 is 13 amino acids long. The germline V gene encodes CDR1 SGHAT and CDR2 FQNNGV.

In its sample, this clonotype was seen a few times. The chain recombines TRBV20-1 with TRBJ2-7; 7 positions agree with TRBD2. V dropped 7 bases and J dropped 2; count of bases not matched to a gene: 5. The CDR3 is made up of 12 amino acids. Germline loops: CDR1 DFQATT, CDR2 SNEGSKA (reference sequence). CDR3 DNA sequence: TGCAGTGGGGCGGGAGAAACCTACGAGCAGTACTTC. Translating gives CSGAGETYEQYF.

This sequence joins TRBV29-1 and TRBJ2-7; the match to TRBD1 covers 8 bases. V trimming: 6 bases; J trimming: 2 bases; junction bases outside the gene matches: 12. The CDR3 runs to 15 residues. CDR1 is SQVTM, CDR2 ANQGSEA, per germline. The CDR3 loop reads CSVTSGTGAAYEQYF. CDR3 nucleotide sequence: TGCAGCGTGACCTCCGGGACAGGAGCTGCCTACGAGCAGTACTTC.

The sample holds a few counts of this clonotype. This rearrangement joins TRBV5-1 to TRBJ2-7; possibly TRBD1 for D (5 bases). The CDR3 loop spans 13 amino acids. The germline CDR1 and CDR2 sequences are SGHRS and YFSETQ. V was shortened by 4 bases and J by 3 bases, with 11 bases between the two germline ends. The CDR3 reads CASSTDRYYEQYF. DNA for the CDR3: TGCGCCAGCAGCACTGACAGATACTACGAGCAGTACTTC.